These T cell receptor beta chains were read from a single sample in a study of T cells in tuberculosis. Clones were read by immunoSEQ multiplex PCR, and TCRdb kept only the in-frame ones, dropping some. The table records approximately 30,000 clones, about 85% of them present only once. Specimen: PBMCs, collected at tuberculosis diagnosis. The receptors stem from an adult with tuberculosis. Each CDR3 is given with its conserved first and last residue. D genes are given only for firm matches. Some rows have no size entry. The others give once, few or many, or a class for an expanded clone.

CASGGGSANEQFF TGCGCCAGCGGGGGCGGGAGTGCCAATGAGCAGTTCTTC - few TRBJ2-1 TRBV10-2
CASSDASGLNGYTF TGTGCCAGCAGTGACGCGTCAGGGTTAAATGGCTACACCTTC - - TRBJ1-2 TRBV25-1
CATQTGWNTGELFF TGTGCCACCCAGACAGGGTGGAACACCGGGGAGCTGTTTTTT TRBD1 - TRBJ2-2 TRBV27
CASTQGYTEAFF TGTGCCAGCACGCAGGGGTACACTGAAGCTTTCTTT - once TRBJ1-1 TRBV2
CASRDNWGRTEAFF TGTGCCAGCAGGGACAATTGGGGAAGGACTGAAGCTTTCTTT - - TRBJ1-1 TRBV25-1
CATSRVGREGRNEQFF TGTGCCACCAGCAGAGTCGGGCGGGAGGGCCGGAATGAGCAGTTCTTC TRBD2 once TRBJ2-1 TRBV15
CDGAGTSAGYTF TGTGACGGTGCGGGGACCAGTGCGGGCTACACCTTC - - TRBJ1-2 TRBV19
CASTPPGGNTEAFF TGTGCCAGCACCCCTCCGGGGGGGAACACTGAAGCTTTCTTT - - TRBJ1-1 TRBV27
CASSQDRAGSGRYTF TGCGCCAGCAGCCAAGATCGTGCAGGGTCAGGGCGCTACACCTTC - few TRBJ1-2 TRBV4-3
CASGGLAGNNEQFF TGTGCCAGCGGTGGGCTAGCGGGGAACAATGAGCAGTTCTTC TRBD2 - TRBJ2-1 TRBV6-5
CASSPGVSGRETQYF TGTGCCAGCAGCCCGGGAGTAAGCGGTAGAGAGACCCAGTACTTC - - TRBJ2-5 TRBV13
CASSPEAGGNTGELFF TGTGCCAGCAGCCCCGAAGCGGGGGGGAACACCGGGGAGCTGTTTTTT TRBD2 - TRBJ2-2 TRBV9
CASSPLGQGSTDTQYF TGTGCCAGCAGCCCCCTCGGACAGGGGAGCACAGATACGCAGTATTTT TRBD1 - TRBJ2-3 TRBV28
CASSDPGQNYGYTF TGTGCCAGCAGCGACCCGGGACAAAACTATGGCTACACCTTC - - TRBJ1-2 TRBV7-9
CATGFRGAQETQYF TGTGCCACAGGGTTTCGGGGGGCCCAAGAGACCCAGTACTTC - once TRBJ2-5 TRBV27
CASSEPRNNREQFF TGCGCCAGCAGTGAGCCGCGGAACAATCGGGAGCAGTTCTTC - - TRBJ2-1 TRBV10-2
CASSSPRERQPYEQYF TGTGCCAGCAGTTCCCCGCGGGAGAGGCAGCCCTACGAGCAGTACTTC TRBD2 - TRBJ2-7 TRBV6-6
CASSGALREQYF TGTGCCAGCAGTGGGGCTCTCAGGGAGCAGTACTTC - - TRBJ2-7 TRBV28
CASSSLTSGDEQFF TGTGCCAGCAGCTCTCTGACTAGCGGGGATGAGCAGTTCTTC TRBD2 - TRBJ2-1 TRBV11-3
CASSPGLQDTEAFF TGTGCCAGCAGCCCCGGACTTCAGGACACTGAAGCTTTCTTT - - TRBJ1-1 TRBV11-3